A selection of T cell receptor beta chains follows, all from one sample in a study of OX40 agonist ivuxolimab in advanced cancers. Sequencing used immunoSEQ multiplex PCR; TCRdb keeps in-frame clones, though not all of them. The profile shows about 72,000 clones, roughly four fifths of them singletons. The sample here was CD4+ or CD8+ T cells sorted from blood, taken in a trial of the OX40 agonist ivuxolimab. These receptors were taken from an adult with an advanced solid tumor such as melanoma, head and neck, liver or kidney cancer. Each CDR3 is given with its conserved first and last residue. The order of the fields is J gene, clone size, D gene, V gene, CDR3 protein, CDR3 DNA. The D gene is left open where the match is weak. Where a row states a size, it is once, few, many or the class of an expanded clone; other rows omit it.

J gene: TRBJ2-1
clone size: -
D gene: TRBD2
V gene: TRBV4-1
CDR3 protein: CASSQEEREAPFF
CDR3 DNA: TGCGCCAGCAGCCAAGAGGAGCGGGAGGCGCCGTTCTTC

J gene: TRBJ2-3
clone size: -
D gene: TRBD2
V gene: TRBV6-1
CDR3 protein: CASIIAGGIDTQYF
CDR3 DNA: TGTGCCAGCATTATTGCGGGAGGGATAGATACGCAGTATTTT

J gene: TRBJ1-1
clone size: -
D gene: -
V gene: TRBV19
CDR3 protein: CASSIKVNTEAFF
CDR3 DNA: TGTGCCAGTAGTATTAAGGTAAACACTGAAGCTTTCTTT

J gene: TRBJ1-1
clone size: -
D gene: TRBD1
V gene: TRBV6-5
CDR3 protein: CASSYSGQVNTEAFF
CDR3 DNA: TGTGCCAGCAGTTACTCGGGACAGGTGAACACTGAAGCTTTCTTT

J gene: TRBJ1-5
clone size: -
D gene: -
V gene: TRBV19
CDR3 protein: CASSSPGSNQPQHF
CDR3 DNA: TGTGCCAGTTCTTCCCCGGGTAGCAATCAGCCCCAGCATTTT

J gene: TRBJ2-2
clone size: -
D gene: TRBD1
V gene: TRBV11-2
CDR3 protein: CASSTRQGQGRTGELFF
CDR3 DNA: TGTGCCAGCAGCACTAGGCAGGGACAGGGGCGCACCGGGGAGCTGTTTTTT

J gene: TRBJ2-7
clone size: -
D gene: -
V gene: TRBV7-2
CDR3 protein: CASSFPGPPYEQYF
CDR3 DNA: TGTGCCAGCAGCTTCCCAGGGCCTCCCTACGAGCAGTACTTC

J gene: TRBJ2-7
clone size: -
D gene: -
V gene: TRBV2
CDR3 protein: CASSEGRLPYEQYF
CDR3 DNA: TGTGCCAGCAGTGAAGGGCGTCTTCCCTACGAGCAGTACTTC

J gene: TRBJ1-5
clone size: -
D gene: -
V gene: TRBV19
CDR3 protein: CASSIGRVQPQHF
CDR3 DNA: TGTGCCAGTAGTATAGGACGGGTTCAGCCCCAGCATTTT

J gene: TRBJ2-1
clone size: once
D gene: -
V gene: TRBV4-2
CDR3 protein: CASSQAMTTAARSTYNEQFF
CDR3 DNA: TGTGCCAGCAGCCAAGCCATGACGACGGCCGCAAGGTCGACCTACAATGAGCAGTTCTTC

J gene: TRBJ2-1
clone size: -
D gene: TRBD2
V gene: TRBV19
CDR3 protein: CASSRGLAGGDNEQFF
CDR3 DNA: TGTGCCAGTAGTAGGGGACTAGCGGGAGGAGACAATGAGCAGTTCTTC

J gene: TRBJ2-3
clone size: -
D gene: -
V gene: TRBV7-9
CDR3 protein: CASSLAEGTQYF
CDR3 DNA: TGTGCCAGCAGCTTAGCAGAGGGTACGCAGTATTTT

J gene: TRBJ1-1
clone size: -
D gene: -
V gene: TRBV29-1
CDR3 protein: CSVRRGGNTEAFF
CDR3 DNA: TGCAGCGTTCGTCGGGGGGGAAACACTGAAGCTTTCTTT

J gene: TRBJ2-2
clone size: -
D gene: TRBD1
V gene: TRBV19
CDR3 protein: CASSIGGQVANTGELFF
CDR3 DNA: TGTGCCAGTAGTATAGGCGGACAGGTCGCGAACACCGGGGAGCTGTTTTTT

J gene: TRBJ2-3
clone size: few
D gene: -
V gene: TRBV7-2
CDR3 protein: CASSLAASRGDTQYF
CDR3 DNA: TGTGCCAGCAGCTTAGCGGCTAGCCGGGGAGATACGCAGTATTTT

J gene: TRBJ1-4
clone size: -
D gene: -
V gene: TRBV30
CDR3 protein: CAWSWGHEKLFF
CDR3 DNA: TGTGCCTGGAGTTGGGGGCATGAAAAACTGTTTTTT

J gene: TRBJ2-3
clone size: -
D gene: TRBD2
V gene: TRBV4-2
CDR3 protein: CASSPPTREGTDTQYF
CDR3 DNA: TGTGCCAGCAGCCCCCCAACTCGGGAGGGGACAGATACGCAGTATTTT

J gene: TRBJ2-7
clone size: -
D gene: -
V gene: TRBV15
CDR3 protein: CATSTRTGADEQYF
CDR3 DNA: TGTGCCACCAGCACACGGACTGGGGCGGACGAGCAGTACTTC

J gene: TRBJ2-7
clone size: medium-sized
D gene: -
V gene: TRBV5-1
CDR3 protein: CASSFLTLAFYEQYF
CDR3 DNA: TGCGCCAGCAGCTTCCTTACCCTCGCCTTCTACGAGCAGTACTTC

J gene: TRBJ2-7
clone size: few
D gene: TRBD1
V gene: TRBV9
CDR3 protein: CASSLGGQGAYEQYF
CDR3 DNA: TGTGCCAGCAGCCTAGGGGGACAGGGGGCCTACGAGCAGTACTTC

J gene: TRBJ1-1
clone size: once
D gene: -
V gene: TRBV5-1
CDR3 protein: CASSLAGSNTEAFF
CDR3 DNA: TGCGCCAGCAGCTTGGCCGGATCGAACACTGAAGCTTTCTTT

J gene: TRBJ2-7
clone size: -
D gene: -
V gene: TRBV7-3
CDR3 protein: CASSLSGGASYEQYF
CDR3 DNA: TGTGCCAGCAGCTTAAGTGGCGGGGCCTCCTACGAGCAGTACTTC

J gene: TRBJ1-5
clone size: -
D gene: TRBD1
V gene: TRBV18
CDR3 protein: CASSPGTGGNQPQHF
CDR3 DNA: TGTGCCAGCTCACCCGGGACAGGGGGAAATCAGCCCCAGCATTTT

J gene: TRBJ2-3
clone size: few
D gene: -
V gene: TRBV19
CDR3 protein: CASSGLSTDTQYF
CDR3 DNA: TGTGCCAGTAGCGGCCTTAGCACAGATACGCAGTATTTT

J gene: TRBJ1-1
clone size: -
D gene: -
V gene: TRBV14
CDR3 protein: CASSNIGEAFF
CDR3 DNA: TGTGCCAGTTCTAATATCGGAGAAGCTTTCTTT

J gene: TRBJ2-3
clone size: -
D gene: -
V gene: TRBV7-6
CDR3 protein: CASSPGRSTDTQYF
CDR3 DNA: TGTGCCAGCAGCCCCGGCAGGAGCACAGATACGCAGTATTTT

J gene: TRBJ2-3
clone size: -
D gene: -
V gene: TRBV7-2
CDR3 protein: CASSLRFSGDTQYF
CDR3 DNA: TGTGCCAGCAGCTTAAGGTTTAGCGGAGATACGCAGTATTTT

J gene: TRBJ1-1
clone size: once
D gene: -
V gene: TRBV7-8
CDR3 protein: CASSLAGGRMGTEAFF
CDR3 DNA: TGTGCCAGCAGCTTAGCGGGGGGCAGGATGGGCACTGAAGCTTTCTTT

J gene: TRBJ2-1
clone size: -
D gene: -
V gene: TRBV18
CDR3 protein: CASSPSGSSYNEQFF
CDR3 DNA: TGTGCCAGCTCACCTTCTGGGAGCTCCTACAATGAGCAGTTCTTC

J gene: TRBJ2-6
clone size: -
D gene: TRBD1
V gene: TRBV27
CDR3 protein: CASSLSTGTGANVLTF
CDR3 DNA: TGTGCCAGCAGTTTATCGACAGGGACTGGGGCCAACGTCCTGACTTTC

J gene: TRBJ2-2
clone size: -
D gene: TRBD2
V gene: TRBV11-2
CDR3 protein: CASSFSGRDTGELFF
CDR3 DNA: TGTGCCAGCAGCTTTAGCGGGAGGGACACCGGGGAGCTGTTTTTT

J gene: TRBJ1-2
clone size: few
D gene: -
V gene: TRBV20-1
CDR3 protein: CSASVREGYTF
CDR3 DNA: TGCAGTGCTAGTGTTAGGGAGGGCTACACCTTC

J gene: TRBJ2-7
clone size: -
D gene: TRBD2
V gene: TRBV5-1
CDR3 protein: CASSLAPRTSGSYGVPIYEQYF
CDR3 DNA: TGCGCCAGCAGCTTGGCACCTCGGACTAGCGGGTCCTATGGAGTACCTATCTACGAGCAGTACTTC

J gene: TRBJ2-5
clone size: -
D gene: TRBD2
V gene: TRBV7-6
CDR3 protein: CASSLGTSGRETQYF
CDR3 DNA: TGTGCCAGCAGCTTGGGGACTAGCGGGAGGGAGACCCAGTACTTC

J gene: TRBJ2-1
clone size: -
D gene: -
V gene: TRBV5-4
CDR3 protein: CASSPTAGLSYNEQFF
CDR3 DNA: TGTGCCAGCAGCCCCACTGCGGGCCTCTCCTACAATGAGCAGTTCTTC

J gene: TRBJ1-3
clone size: -
D gene: -
V gene: TRBV5-1
CDR3 protein: CASSLRGSGNTIYF
CDR3 DNA: TGCGCCAGCAGCTTGCGCGGCTCTGGAAACACCATATATTTT

J gene: TRBJ2-1
clone size: -
D gene: -
V gene: TRBV15
CDR3 protein: CATSPGTENEQFF
CDR3 DNA: TGTGCCACCAGCCCCGGGACGGAAAATGAGCAGTTCTTC

J gene: TRBJ2-1
clone size: -
D gene: -
V gene: TRBV7-9
CDR3 protein: CASSLQGSYNEQFF
CDR3 DNA: TGTGCCAGCAGCTTACAGGGTTCCTACAATGAGCAGTTCTTC

J gene: TRBJ2-1
clone size: -
D gene: TRBD2
V gene: TRBV7-6
CDR3 protein: CASSPSWTSHNEQFF
CDR3 DNA: TGTGCCAGCAGCCCGAGTTGGACTAGCCACAATGAGCAGTTCTTC

J gene: TRBJ2-3
clone size: once
D gene: -
V gene: TRBV10-2
CDR3 protein: CASSVQGRSTDTQYF
CDR3 DNA: TGCGCCAGCAGTGTACAGGGTAGAAGCACAGATACGCAGTATTTT

J gene: TRBJ1-2
clone size: -
D gene: -
V gene: TRBV19
CDR3 protein: CASSPRGGYGYTF
CDR3 DNA: TGTGCCAGTAGTCCCCGGGGGGGTTATGGCTACACCTTC

J gene: TRBJ1-5
clone size: few
D gene: -
V gene: TRBV12-5
CDR3 protein: CASGWGAGGNQPQHF
CDR3 DNA: TGTGCTAGTGGTTGGGGCGCAGGGGGCAATCAGCCCCAGCATTTT

J gene: TRBJ1-1
clone size: -
D gene: TRBD1
V gene: TRBV28
CDR3 protein: CASSRRQGAGEAFF
CDR3 DNA: TGTGCCAGCAGCCGGAGACAGGGGGCGGGGGAAGCTTTCTTT

J gene: TRBJ2-1
clone size: -
D gene: -
V gene: TRBV11-2
CDR3 protein: CASTLTGLETFF
CDR3 DNA: TGTGCCAGCACCCTGACTGGGCTCGAGACGTTCTTC

J gene: TRBJ2-2
clone size: -
D gene: TRBD2
V gene: TRBV10-2
CDR3 protein: CASSVIAGTGELFF
CDR3 DNA: TGCGCCAGCAGTGTAATAGCGGGAACCGGGGAGCTGTTTTTT

J gene: TRBJ2-1
clone size: -
D gene: TRBD1
V gene: TRBV7-9
CDR3 protein: CASSLRDRYNEQFF
CDR3 DNA: TGTGCCAGCAGCCTCCGGGACAGGTACAATGAGCAGTTCTTC

J gene: TRBJ2-7
clone size: -
D gene: TRBD1
V gene: TRBV5-4
CDR3 protein: CASSRDSTGEQYF
CDR3 DNA: TGTGCCAGCAGCCGGGACAGCACAGGGGAGCAGTACTTC

J gene: TRBJ1-1
clone size: -
D gene: -
V gene: TRBV14
CDR3 protein: CASSQTKNTEAFF
CDR3 DNA: TGTGCCAGCAGCCAAACAAAGAACACTGAAGCTTTCTTT

J gene: TRBJ1-1
clone size: -
D gene: -
V gene: TRBV28
CDR3 protein: CASSLGQANTEAFF
CDR3 DNA: TGTGCCAGCAGTTTGGGCCAGGCGAACACTGAAGCTTTCTTT

J gene: TRBJ2-1
clone size: -
D gene: TRBD1
V gene: TRBV7-6
CDR3 protein: CASSFRDSNNEQFF
CDR3 DNA: TGTGCCAGCAGCTTCCGGGACAGTAACAATGAGCAGTTCTTC

J gene: TRBJ2-7
clone size: -
D gene: -
V gene: TRBV27
CDR3 protein: CASSPRDNTYEQYF
CDR3 DNA: TGTGCCAGCAGCCCACGGGACAATACCTACGAGCAGTACTTC

J gene: TRBJ2-1
clone size: -
D gene: TRBD2
V gene: TRBV5-5
CDR3 protein: CASSSPTSGRYEQFF
CDR3 DNA: TGTGCCAGCAGCTCTCCGACTAGCGGGCGCTATGAGCAGTTCTTC

J gene: TRBJ2-1
clone size: -
D gene: TRBD1
V gene: TRBV15
CDR3 protein: CATSRDRSGGYNEQFF
CDR3 DNA: TGTGCCACCAGCAGAGATCGGTCAGGGGGATACAATGAGCAGTTCTTC

J gene: TRBJ2-7
clone size: -
D gene: TRBD1
V gene: TRBV7-3
CDR3 protein: CASSTRGRDRVTSYEQYF
CDR3 DNA: TGTGCCAGCAGCACCAGGGGCCGGGACAGGGTAACTTCCTACGAGCAGTACTTC

J gene: TRBJ2-7
clone size: -
D gene: -
V gene: TRBV15
CDR3 protein: CATSPRTVSYEQYF
CDR3 DNA: TGTGCCACCAGCCCTAGGACGGTCTCCTACGAGCAGTACTTC